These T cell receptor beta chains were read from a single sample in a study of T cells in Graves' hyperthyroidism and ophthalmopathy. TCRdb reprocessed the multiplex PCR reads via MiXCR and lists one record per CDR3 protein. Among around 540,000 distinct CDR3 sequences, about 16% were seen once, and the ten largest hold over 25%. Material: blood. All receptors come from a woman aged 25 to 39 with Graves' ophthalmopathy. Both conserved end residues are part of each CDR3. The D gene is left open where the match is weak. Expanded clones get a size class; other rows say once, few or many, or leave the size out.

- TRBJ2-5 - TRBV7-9 CASSADRAQETQYF TGTGCCAGCAGCGCCGACAGAGCCCAAGAGACCCAGTACTTC
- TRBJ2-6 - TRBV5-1 CASSLVQVGANVLTF TGCGCCAGCAGCTTGGTCCAGGTTGGGGCCAACGTCCTGACTTTC
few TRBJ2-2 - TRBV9 CASSVGGGRELFF TGTGCCAGCAGTGTGGGAGGGGGCCGGGAGCTGTTTTTT
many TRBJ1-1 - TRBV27 CASSPNRDALNTEAFF TGTGCCAGCAGCCCCAACAGGGATGCCTTGAACACTGAAGCTTTCTTT
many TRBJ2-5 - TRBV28 CASSILGTQYF TGTGCCAGCAGTATCCTAGGGACCCAGTACTTC
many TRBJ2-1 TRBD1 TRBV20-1 CSAYRGMGNEQFF TGCAGTGCCTACAGGGGAATGGGCAATGAGCAGTTCTTC
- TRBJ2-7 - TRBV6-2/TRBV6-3 CASSSRESYEQYF TGTGCCAGCAGTTCCAGGGAAAGCTACGAGCAGTACTTC
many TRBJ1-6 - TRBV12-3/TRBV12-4 CASSFRGSPLHF TGTGCCAGCAGTTTTAGGGGTTCACCCCTCCACTTT
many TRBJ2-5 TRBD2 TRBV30 CAWSVTSSGGQETQYF TGTGCCTGGAGTGTAACGTCTAGCGGGGGGCAAGAGACCCAGTACTTC
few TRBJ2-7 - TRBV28 CASTSGSTYEQYF TGTGCCAGCACGTCGGGATCTACCTACGAGCAGTACTTC
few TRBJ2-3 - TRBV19 CASSIQGNTQYF TGTGCCAGTAGTATTCAAGGGAATACGCAGTATTTT
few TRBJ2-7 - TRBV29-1 CSVETGQGVYEQYF TGCAGCGTTGAAACTGGCCAGGGAGTCTACGAGCAGTACTTC
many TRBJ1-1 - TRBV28 CASSLQVNTEAFF TGTGCCAGCAGTTTACAGGTGAACACTGAAGCTTTCTTT
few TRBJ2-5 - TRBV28 CASSSDDPVIQGHVAETQYF TGTGCCAGCAGTTCGGATGACCCAGTTATCCAGGGGCACGTGGCGGAGACCCAGTACTTC
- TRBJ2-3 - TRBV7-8 CASSLEWWGGTDTQYF TGTGCCAGCAGCTTAGAGTGGTGGGGCGGCACAGATACGCAGTATTTT
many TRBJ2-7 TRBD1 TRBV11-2 CASSSRTGITYEQYF TGTGCCAGCAGCTCTCGGACAGGGATTACCTACGAGCAGTACTTC
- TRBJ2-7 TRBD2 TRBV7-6 CASSLELAGGRGYEQYF TGTGCCAGCAGCTTAGAACTAGCGGGAGGGCGAGGCTACGAGCAGTACTTC
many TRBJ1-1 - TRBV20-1 CSARLGTEAFF TGCAGTGCTAGGTTGGGGACTGAAGCTTTCTTT
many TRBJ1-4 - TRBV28 CASSLLREKLFF TGTGCCAGCAGTTTACTGCGGGAAAAACTGTTTTTT
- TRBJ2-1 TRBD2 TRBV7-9 CASSLQPGLADYNEQFF TGTGCCAGCAGCCTTCAACCGGGACTAGCGGACTACAATGAGCAGTTCTTC
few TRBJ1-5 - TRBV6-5 CASSYDGGGQPQHF TGTGCCAGCAGTTACGATGGGGGTGGCCAGCCCCAGCATTTT
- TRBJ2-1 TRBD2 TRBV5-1 CASSSLTSGSVDEQFF TGCGCCAGCAGTTCCCTGACTAGCGGGAGTGTCGATGAGCAGTTCTTC
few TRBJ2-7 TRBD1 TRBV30 CAWTRTGGLSYEQYF TGTGCCTGGACCAGGACAGGGGGGCTTTCCTACGAGCAGTACTTC
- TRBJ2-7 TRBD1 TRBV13 CASTGTESSYEQYF TGTGCCAGCACCGGGACAGAGAGCTCCTACGAGCAGTACTTC
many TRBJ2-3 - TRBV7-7 CASSLDGVSTDTQYF TGTGCCAGCAGCTTAGACGGGGTTAGCACAGATACGCAGTATTTT
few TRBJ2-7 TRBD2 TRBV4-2 CASSQERAGEPYEQYF TGTGCCAGCAGCCAAGAAAGAGCGGGAGAACCCTACGAGCAGTACTTC
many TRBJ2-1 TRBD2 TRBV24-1 CATSDLSGVGRSSYNEQFF TGTGCCACCAGTGATTTAAGCGGGGTGGGCAGGAGCTCCTACAATGAGCAGTTCTTC
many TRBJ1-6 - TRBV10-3 CAISGTGFGSPLHF TGTGCCATCAGCGGTACAGGGTTTGGTTCACCCCTCCACTTT
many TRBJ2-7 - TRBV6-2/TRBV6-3 CASNILQGYEQYF TGTGCCAGCAATATTCTTCAGGGTTACGAGCAGTACTTC
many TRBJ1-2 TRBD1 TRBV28 CASSSGQGESGYTF TGTGCCAGCAGTTCGGGACAGGGAGAGAGTGGCTACACCTTC
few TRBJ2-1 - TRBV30 CAWSGVLDAEFF TGTGCCTGGAGCGGTGTCCTAGATGCAGAGTTCTTC
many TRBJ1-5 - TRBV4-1 CASSQDGGSNQPQHF TGCGCCAGCAGCCAAGATGGAGGAAGCAATCAGCCCCAGCATTTT
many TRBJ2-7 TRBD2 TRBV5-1 CASSNSGTSGNEQYF TGCGCCAGCAGCAACAGCGGGACTAGCGGGAACGAGCAGTACTTC
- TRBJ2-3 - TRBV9 CASSDPGKSMNTQYF TGTGCCAGCAGCGACCCCGGGAAGTCCATGAATACGCAGTATTTT
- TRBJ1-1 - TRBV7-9 CASSHTYHTEAFF TGTGCCAGCAGCCATACTTACCACACTGAAGCTTTCTTT
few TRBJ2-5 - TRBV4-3 CASSQSRTRIEETQYF TGCGCCAGCAGCCAATCTCGGACACGAATTGAAGAGACCCAGTACTTC
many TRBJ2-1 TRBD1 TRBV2 CASRTGNNEQFF TGTGCCAGCAGGACAGGGAACAATGAGCAGTTCTTC
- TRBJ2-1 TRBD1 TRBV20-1 CSAGTADFSYNEQFF TGCAGTGCTGGGACAGCGGATTTCTCCTACAATGAGCAGTTCTTC
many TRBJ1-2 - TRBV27 CASSLRASLNYGYTF TGTGCCAGCAGTTTAAGGGCTTCTCTGAACTATGGCTACACCTTC
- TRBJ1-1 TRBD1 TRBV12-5 CASGLYLGTGEVEAFF TGTGCTAGTGGTTTGTATCTCGGGACAGGGGAGGTCGAAGCTTTCTTT
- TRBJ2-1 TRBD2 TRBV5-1 CASSRTSGFNYNEQFF TGCGCCAGCAGCCGGACTAGCGGGTTTAACTACAATGAGCAGTTCTTC
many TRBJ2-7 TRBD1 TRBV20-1 CSVRSGTGISYEQYF TGCAGTGTCCGTTCCGGGACAGGTATCTCCTACGAGCAGTACTTC
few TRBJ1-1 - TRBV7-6 CASGDSTEAFF TGTGCCAGCGGTGATTCCACTGAAGCTTTCTTT
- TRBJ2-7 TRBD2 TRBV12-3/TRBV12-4 CASSLGGLRELPYEQYF TGTGCCAGCAGTCTGGGGGGATTGCGGGAGCTACCCTACGAGCAGTACTTC
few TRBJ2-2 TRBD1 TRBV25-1 CASSWGTVKSNTGELFF TGTGCCAGCAGTTGGGGGACAGTAAAATCGAACACCGGGGAGCTGTTTTTT
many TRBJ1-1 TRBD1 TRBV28 CASSFNRGGTEAFF TGTGCCAGCAGTTTCAACAGGGGTGGCACTGAAGCTTTCTTT
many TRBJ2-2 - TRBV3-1 CASSQRQGELFF TGTGCCAGCAGCCAGAGACAGGGGGAGCTGTTTTTT
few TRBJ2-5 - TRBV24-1 CATSDLALGMETQYF TGTGCCACCAGTGATTTGGCCTTAGGCATGGAGACCCAGTACTTC
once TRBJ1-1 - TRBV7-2 CASSLSAGMTTEAFF TGTGCCAGCAGCTTATCCGCCGGTATGACGACTGAAGCTTTCTTT
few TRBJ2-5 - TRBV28 CASSLFRDQYF TGTGCCAGCAGTTTATTCCGGGACCAGTACTTC
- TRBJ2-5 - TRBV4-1 CASSQVGSLETQYF TGCGCCAGCAGCCAAGTGGGTAGCTTGGAGACCCAGTACTTC
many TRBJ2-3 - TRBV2 CASSGRSGAVTDTQYF TGTGCCAGCAGTGGAAGGTCGGGAGCGGTCACAGATACGCAGTATTTT
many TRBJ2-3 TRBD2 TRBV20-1 CSARDALAGGYTDTQYF TGCAGTGCTAGAGACGCCCTAGCGGGAGGGTACACAGATACGCAGTATTTT
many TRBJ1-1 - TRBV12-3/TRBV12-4 CASSLTGTMNTEAFF TGTGCCAGCAGTTTAACGGGGACGATGAACACTGAAGCTTTCTTT
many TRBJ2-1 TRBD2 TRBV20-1 CSAGGERCCSYNEQFF TGCAGTGCTGGGGGGGAGCGGTGCTGCTCCTACAATGAGCAGTTCTTC
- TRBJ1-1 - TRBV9 CASSVDSVMNTEAFF TGTGCCAGCAGCGTAGATTCAGTGATGAACACTGAAGCTTTCTTT
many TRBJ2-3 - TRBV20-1 CSAPGRRTDTQYF TGCAGTGCCCCCGGGAGAAGGACAGATACGCAGTATTTT